The 20 T cell receptor beta chains below were found in one sample sequenced in a study of CD8 T cells in ankylosing spondylitis (dated by TCRdb to 2017 to 2019). Library method: 5' RACE. Sequencing took place on an Illumina MiSeq. TCRdb applied fastp at Q25 and MiXCR to the public reads, then kept only in-frame beta chains. Merged by CDR3 protein, the rows form single entries marked with the most common genes and DNA. Here the sample has 20,000 to 25,000 distinct CDR3 sequences; roughly 13% occur a single time. Jointly, the top ten make up 30% to 45% of the sample. The sample comprised blood. These receptors were collected from a male donor with ankylosing spondylitis or in good health (not recorded which).

This clonotype was seen a handful of times. The chain links TRBV7-2 to TRBJ2-3; D gene uncertain. The germline gives CDR1 SGHTA, CDR2 FQGNSA. With 3 bases removed from V and 8 bases from J, the gap between germline ends came to 9 bases. This CDR3 region has 12 residues. CDR3 DNA: TGTGCCAGCAGCTTTATAACGGGTACGCAGTATTTT. This sequence encodes CASSFITGTQYF.

In DNA, the CDR3 is TGTGCCAGCAGCCAAGGGCTACCTTACGAGCAGTACTTC. Translated, it gives CASSQGLPYEQYF. V usage is TRBV4-2 and J usage is TRBJ2-7, with D unresolved. The CDR3 contains 13 residues. Trimming took 1 base from V and 4 from J, leaving 8 bases between them. Germline CDR1 reads LGHNA; CDR2 reads YNFKEQ.

The table lists this clonotype with many counts. The CDR3 spells CSAQTGGRTEAFF. The DNA of the CDR3 is TGCAGTGCTCAGACAGGGGGCCGGACTGAAGCTTTCTTT. This sequence joins TRBV20-1 and TRBJ1-1, with 10 bases that match TRBD1. V lost 5 bases, J lost 5 bases, and 5 bases stayed unmatched. The V gene's germline CDR1 is DFQATT and CDR2 SNEGSKA (reference sequence). This CDR3 is built from 13 residues.

This clonotype was seen at least ten times. The chain is built from TRBV7-2 and TRBJ2-2; 8 bases agree with TRBD1. V lost 8 bases and J lost 4; bases outside the gene matches: 6. Germline values: CDR1 SGHTA, CDR2 FQGNSA. The CDR3 consists of 14 residues. DNA for the CDR3: TGTGCCAGCTCCGAGACAGGGGTCACCGGGGAGCTGTTTTTT. Amino acids: CASSETGVTGELFF. Full variable domain (outside the CDR3, taken from reference TRBV7-2 and TRBJ2-2): GAGVSQSPSNKVTEKGKDVELRCDPISGHTALYWYRQSLGQGLEFLIYFQGNSAPDKSGLPSDRFSAERTGGSVSTLTIQRTQQEDSAVYLCASSETGVTGELFFGEGSRLTVL.

This clonotype was detected a few times. The rearrangement uses TRBV12-3 or TRBV12-4 and TRBJ2-5; D possibly corresponds to TRBD2 (6 bases). V lost 3 bases, J lost 2 bases, and 16 bases lay in between. The CDR3 extends over 16 amino acids. Here the CDR3 reads CASSFHIGTGQETQYF. CDR3 DNA: TGTGCCAGCAGTTTCCACATCGGGACTGGACAAGAGACCCAGTACTTC.

CDR3 sequence: CASSYSRGAGVQETQYF. The CDR3 DNA is TGTGCCAGCAGTTACTCACGAGGAGCGGGAGTTCAAGAGACCCAGTACTTC. This rearrangement joins TRBV6-5 to TRBJ2-5; 8 positions match TRBD2. The CDR3 is made up of 17 amino acids. With 0 bases clipped from V and 2 bases from J, the junction kept 8 bases outside the gene matches. Per the germline V gene, CDR1 is MNHEY and CDR2 is SVGAGI.

The count of this clonotype is one. One end of the junction is discordant with germline, which a read error may explain. The chain is built from TRBV30 and TRBJ2-5; TRBD1 matches 8 bases. The CDR3 extends over 13 amino acids. CDR1 and CDR2 from the germline V gene are GTSNPN and SVGIG (reference sequence). CDR3 coding DNA: TGTGCTTGGACAGGGAGTAGGCAAGAGACCCAGTACTTC. This sequence encodes CAWTGSRQETQYF.

In this sample, this clonotype turned up a few times. The chain uses TRBV7-2 and TRBJ2-7, with D possibly TRBD2 on 5 matching bases. V lost 1 base to trimming and J lost 2 bases, with 9 bases between them. The CDR3 is made up of 14 amino acids. Germline CDR1 and CDR2: SGHTA and FQGNSA. DNA of the CDR3: TGTGCCAGCAGCTTAGAGGAGAGGGCCTACGAGCAGTACGTC. It is translated as CASSLEERAYEQYV.

The chain combines TRBV20-1 with TRBJ2-5, with D possibly being TRBD2 (5 bases). The CDR3 is 14 residues long. Trimming removed 1 base from V and 1 base from J, with 10 bases in between. The germline CDR1 and CDR2 sequences are DFQATT and SNEGSKA (reference sequence). CDR3 residues: CSARVRTSQETQYF. The DNA of the CDR3 is TGCAGTGCTAGAGTAAGAACTAGCCAAGAGACCCAGTACTTC.

The chain has TRBV12-3 or TRBV12-4 and TRBJ1-1; D is possibly TRBD1 (5 bases). The CDR3 has 13 residues. V was trimmed by 6 bases and J by 6 bases, leaving 14 bases between them. The CDR3 sequence is CASSGTAGAEAFF. As DNA, the CDR3 is TGTGCCAGCAGCGGGACGGCTGGCGCTGAAGCTTTCTTT.

This clonotype was detected a few times. The rearrangement joins TRBV7-8 to TRBJ2-2; D may be TRBD2 (6 bases). CDR1 SGHVS and CDR2 FQNEAQ come from the germline V gene. There are 14 residues in the CDR3. Trimming removed 1 base from V and 7 bases from J, with 10 bases in between. Here the CDR3 reads CASSLERVVGELFF. The CDR3, as DNA: TGTGCCAGCAGCTTAGAGCGGGTGGTCGGGGAGCTGTTTTTT.

This clonotype was seen many times. This chain uses TRBV27 with TRBJ1-3; 8 nucleotides line up with TRBD1. The V gene end was trimmed by 6 bases and the J gene end by 4 bases; junction bases not matched to a gene: 5. CDR1 is MNHEY, CDR2 SMNVEV, per germline (reference sequence). This CDR3 is 14 amino acids long. The CDR3, as DNA: TGTGCCAGCAGGCGGTGGACAGGGGGAAACACCATATATTTT. The encoded protein is CASRRWTGGNTIYF.

This clonotype has a count of ten or more. A junction end diverges from the germline sequence, so it may reflect a read error. CDR3 loop: CASTLGETGELFF. CDR3 nucleotide sequence: TGCGCCAGCACCTTGGGGGAAACCGGGGAGCTGTTTTTT. V gene TRBV5-1 combines with J gene TRBJ2-2; D possibly uses TRBD1 or TRBD2 (5 bases each). This CDR3 comprises 13 residues. Germline assignment: CDR1 SGHRS and CDR2 YFSETQ.

This clonotype came up many times. At one end, the junction sequence differs from germline, possibly due to a read error. The chain uses TRBV20-1 and TRBJ2-1, with a tentative D call TRBD2 (5 bases). The CDR3 is 15 residues long. Germline lookup yields CDR1 DFQATT and CDR2 SNEGSKA (reference sequence). This CDR3 is CSAKKTMTSNNEQFF. The CDR3 DNA sequence: TGCAGTGCTAAAAAGACTATGACCTCCAACAATGAGCAGTTCTTC.

The V gene is TRBV20-1, the J gene TRBJ1-6, with TRBD1 matching over 9 bases. Germline values: CDR1 DFQATT, CDR2 SNEGSKA (reference sequence). The J segment lost 6 bases and the V segment lost 3 bases, leaving 0 bases of the junction unmatched. The length of the CDR3 is 13 residues. CDR3 DNA: TGCAGTGCTAGGGGACAGGGTAATTCACCCCTCCACTTT. Protein product: CSARGQGNSPLHF.

The rearrangement uses TRBV7-8 and TRBJ2-3; D is perhaps TRBD2 (6 bases). Per germline, CDR1 SGHVS and CDR2 FQNEAQ. CDR3 length: 12 residues. Trimming removed 4 bases at V and 8 bases at J, with 10 bases between. CDR3: CASSWEDATQYF. CDR3 nucleotides: TGTGCCAGCAGCTGGGAGGACGCTACGCAGTATTTT.

This clonotype was seen many times. J is TRBJ2-2 and V is TRBV4-3; 7 bases agree with TRBD2. Per germline, CDR1 LGHNA and CDR2 YSLEER. After removal of 1 base from V and 0 bases from J, the junction contained 5 bases not matched to a gene. The CDR3 is made up of 17 amino acids. The CDR3 reads CASSQAAGIANTGELFF. CDR3 DNA sequence: TGCGCCAGCAGCCAAGCAGCGGGGATCGCGAACACCGGGGAGCTGTTTTTT.

This clonotype was picked up many times. This rearrangement joins TRBV5-1 to TRBJ2-3; 11 nucleotides match TRBD2. This CDR3 has 16 amino acids. V lost 3 bases, J lost 4 bases, and 7 bases stayed unmatched. From germline, CDR1 is SGHRS and CDR2 YFSETQ. CDR3 in amino acids: CASSYYSGRASDTQYF. CDR3 DNA sequence: TGCGCCAGCAGCTACTATAGCGGGAGGGCCTCAGATACGCAGTATTTT.

This clonotype was picked up many times. V is TRBV4-1 and J is TRBJ2-3, with TRBD1 matching over 7 bases. The V and J ends lost 7 bases and 2 bases, in that order; junction bases with no gene match: 3. Looked up from germline, CDR1 is MGHRA and CDR2 is YSYEKL. This CDR3 contains 13 residues. The CDR3 nucleotides are TGCGCCAGCACGGGACAGCACACAGATACGCAGTATTTT. Residues: CASTGQHTDTQYF.

This clonotype was picked up many times. The chain carries TRBV6-5 and TRBJ2-2; 14 bases are a match to TRBD2. V dropped 4 bases and J dropped 4; count of bases not matched to a gene: 8. The CDR3 is 18 residues long. Germline CDR1 MNHEY, CDR2 SVGAGI. CDR3 sequence (DNA): TGTGCCAGCAGTTTTACGGGACTAGCGGGAGTGCCCACCGGGGAGCTGTTTTTT. Translated, it gives CASSFTGLAGVPTGELFF.